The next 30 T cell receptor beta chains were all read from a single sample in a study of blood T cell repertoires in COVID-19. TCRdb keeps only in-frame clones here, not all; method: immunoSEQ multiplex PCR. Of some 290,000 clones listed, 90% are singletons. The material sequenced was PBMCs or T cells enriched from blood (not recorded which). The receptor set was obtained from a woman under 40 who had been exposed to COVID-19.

Here the CDR3 DNA reads TGTGCCAGCAGTTCCCGGTCCTCGAACACTGAAGCTTTCTTT. Its translation: CASSSRSSNTEAFF. This chain uses TRBV6-6 with TRBJ1-1, with D unresolved. V was shortened by 4 bases and J by 1 base, with 10 bases between the two germline ends. The germline V gene encodes CDR1 MNHNY and CDR2 SVGAGI (reference sequence). The CDR3 totals 14 residues.

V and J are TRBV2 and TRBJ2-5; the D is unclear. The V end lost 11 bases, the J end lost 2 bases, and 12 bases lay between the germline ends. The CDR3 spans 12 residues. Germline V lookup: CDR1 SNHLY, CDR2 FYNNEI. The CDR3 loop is CAVQDSQETQYF. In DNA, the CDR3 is TGTGCCGTTCAAGACTCACAAGAGACCCAGTACTTC. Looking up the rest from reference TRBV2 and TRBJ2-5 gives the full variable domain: EPEVTQTPSHQVTQMGQEVILRCVPISNHLYFYWYRQILGQKVEFLVSFYNNEISEKSEIFDDQFSVERPDGSNFTLKIRSTKLEDSAMYFCAVQDSQETQYFGPGTRLLVL.

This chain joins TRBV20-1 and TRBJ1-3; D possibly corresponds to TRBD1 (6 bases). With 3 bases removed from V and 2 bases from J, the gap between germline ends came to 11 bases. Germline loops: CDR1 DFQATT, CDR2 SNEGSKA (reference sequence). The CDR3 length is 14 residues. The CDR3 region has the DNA TGCAGTGCTAGTTTCAAGGGGGCTGGAAACACCATATATTTT. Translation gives CSASFKGAGNTIYF.

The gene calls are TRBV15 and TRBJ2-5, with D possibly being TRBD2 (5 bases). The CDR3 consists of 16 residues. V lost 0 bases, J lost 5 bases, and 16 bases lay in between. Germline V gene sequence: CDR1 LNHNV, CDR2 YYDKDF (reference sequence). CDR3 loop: CATSRDLYRGSETQYF. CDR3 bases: TGTGCCACCAGCAGAGATCTCTACAGAGGGTCGGAGACCCAGTACTTC.

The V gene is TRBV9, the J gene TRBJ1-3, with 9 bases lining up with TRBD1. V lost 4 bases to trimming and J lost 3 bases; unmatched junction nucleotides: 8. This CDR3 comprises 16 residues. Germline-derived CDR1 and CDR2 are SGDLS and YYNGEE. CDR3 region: CASSTDRGQNGNTIYF. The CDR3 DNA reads TGTGCCAGCAGCACGGACAGGGGACAAAATGGAAACACCATATATTTT.

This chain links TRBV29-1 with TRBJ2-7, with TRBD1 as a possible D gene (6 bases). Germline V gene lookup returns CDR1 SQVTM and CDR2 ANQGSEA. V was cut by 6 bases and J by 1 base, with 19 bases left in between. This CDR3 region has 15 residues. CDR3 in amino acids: CSVIPQAQGSYEQYF. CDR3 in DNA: TGCAGCGTCATACCCCAGGCGCAGGGGTCCTACGAGCAGTACTTC.

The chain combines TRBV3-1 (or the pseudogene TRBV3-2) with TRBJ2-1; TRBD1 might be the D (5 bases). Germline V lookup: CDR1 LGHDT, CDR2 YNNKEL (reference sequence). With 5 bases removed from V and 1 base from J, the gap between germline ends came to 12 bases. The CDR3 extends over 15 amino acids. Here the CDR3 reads CASSDGHRSYNEQFF. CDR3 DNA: TGTGCCAGCAGCGACGGACATAGGTCCTACAATGAGCAGTTCTTC.

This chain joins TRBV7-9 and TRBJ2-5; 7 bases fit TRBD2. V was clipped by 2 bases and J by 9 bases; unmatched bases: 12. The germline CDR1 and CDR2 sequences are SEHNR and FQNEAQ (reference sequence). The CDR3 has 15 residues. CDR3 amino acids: CASSLPSSGSTPQYF. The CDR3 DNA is TGTGCCAGCAGCTTACCGTCTAGCGGTTCGACGCCCCAGTACTTC.

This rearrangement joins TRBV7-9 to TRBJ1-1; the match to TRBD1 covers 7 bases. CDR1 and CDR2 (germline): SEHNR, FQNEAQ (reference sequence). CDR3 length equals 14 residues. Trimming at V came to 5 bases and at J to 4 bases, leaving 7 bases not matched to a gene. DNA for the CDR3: TGTGCCAGCAGCATCAGACAGGGAGGCACTGAAGCTTTCTTT. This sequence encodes CASSIRQGGTEAFF.

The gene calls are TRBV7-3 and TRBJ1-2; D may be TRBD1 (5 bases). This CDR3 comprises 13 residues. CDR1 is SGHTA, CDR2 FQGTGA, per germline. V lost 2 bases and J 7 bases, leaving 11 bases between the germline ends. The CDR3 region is CASSLRQGGGYTF. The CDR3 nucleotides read TGTGCCAGCAGCTTACGGCAGGGAGGTGGCTACACCTTC.

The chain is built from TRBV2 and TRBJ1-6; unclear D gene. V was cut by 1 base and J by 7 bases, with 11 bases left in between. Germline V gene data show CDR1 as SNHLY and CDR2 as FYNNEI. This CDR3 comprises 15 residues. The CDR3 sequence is CASSEGRPGNSPLHF. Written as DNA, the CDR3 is TGTGCCAGCAGTGAAGGGAGGCCTGGGAATTCACCCCTCCACTTT. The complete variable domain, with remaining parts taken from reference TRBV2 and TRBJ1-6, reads EPEVTQTPSHQVTQMGQEVILRCVPISNHLYFYWYRQILGQKVEFLVSFYNNEISEKSEIFDDQFSVERPDGSNFTLKIRSTKLEDSAMYFCASSEGRPGNSPLHFGNGTRLTVT.

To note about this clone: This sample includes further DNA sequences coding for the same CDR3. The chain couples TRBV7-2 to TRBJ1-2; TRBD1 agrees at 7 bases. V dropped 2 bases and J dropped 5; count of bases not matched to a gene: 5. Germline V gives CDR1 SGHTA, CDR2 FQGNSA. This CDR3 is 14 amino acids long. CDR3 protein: CASSLNRGSYGYTF. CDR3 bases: TGTGCCAGCAGCTTAAACAGGGGATCTTATGGCTACACCTTC.

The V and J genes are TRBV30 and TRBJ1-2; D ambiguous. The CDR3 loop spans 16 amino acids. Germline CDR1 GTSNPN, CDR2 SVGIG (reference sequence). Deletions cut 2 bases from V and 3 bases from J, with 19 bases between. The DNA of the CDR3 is TGTGCCTGGAGTTATCCCCCGGGTCTCGAGGACTATGGCTACACCTTC. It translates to CAWSYPPGLEDYGYTF.

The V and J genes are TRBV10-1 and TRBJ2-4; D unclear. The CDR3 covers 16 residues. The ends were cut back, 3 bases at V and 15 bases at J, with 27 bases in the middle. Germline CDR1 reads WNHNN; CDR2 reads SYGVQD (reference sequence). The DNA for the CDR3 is TGCGCCAGCAGTGACTCCAGGCCTCCCGGTGGCCCCTCTCTGTACTTC. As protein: CASSDSRPPGGPSLYF.

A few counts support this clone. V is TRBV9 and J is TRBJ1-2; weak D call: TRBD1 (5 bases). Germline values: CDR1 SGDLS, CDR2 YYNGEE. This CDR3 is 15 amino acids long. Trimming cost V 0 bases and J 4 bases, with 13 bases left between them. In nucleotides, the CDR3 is TGTGCCAGCAGCGTAGAGGGAGGGACCCCCTATGGCTACACCTTC. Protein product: CASSVEGGTPYGYTF. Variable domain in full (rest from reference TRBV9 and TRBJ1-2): DSGVTQTPKHLITATGQRVTLRCSPRSGDLSVYWYQQSLDQGLQFLIQYYNGEERAKGNILERFSAQQFPDLHSELNLSSLELGDSALYFCASSVEGGTPYGYTFGSGTRLTVV.

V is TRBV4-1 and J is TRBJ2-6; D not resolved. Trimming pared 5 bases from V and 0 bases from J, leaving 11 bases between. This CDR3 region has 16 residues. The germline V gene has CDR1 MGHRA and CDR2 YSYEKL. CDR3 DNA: TGCGCCAGCAGCTTCCCCTTTCGCTCTGGGGCCAACGTCCTGACTTTC. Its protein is CASSFPFRSGANVLTF.

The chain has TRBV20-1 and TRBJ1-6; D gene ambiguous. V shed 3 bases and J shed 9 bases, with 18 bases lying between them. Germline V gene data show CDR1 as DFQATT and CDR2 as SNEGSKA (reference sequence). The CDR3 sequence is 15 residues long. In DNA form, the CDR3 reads TGCAGTGCTAGTGCCATGGCCGGGGAAAGTTCACCCCTCCACTTT. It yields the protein CSASAMAGESSPLHF.

CDR3 in DNA: TGTGCCAGCAACCTGTGGGGACAGGGAGAAGACGGCTACACCTTC. This codes for CASNLWGQGEDGYTF. This rearrangement joins TRBV5-4 to TRBJ1-2, with 9 bases identical to TRBD1. The CDR3 is 15 amino acids. CDR1 and CDR2 from the germline V gene are SGHNT and YYREEE (reference sequence). The J segment lost 8 bases and the V segment lost 6 bases, leaving 14 bases of the junction unmatched.

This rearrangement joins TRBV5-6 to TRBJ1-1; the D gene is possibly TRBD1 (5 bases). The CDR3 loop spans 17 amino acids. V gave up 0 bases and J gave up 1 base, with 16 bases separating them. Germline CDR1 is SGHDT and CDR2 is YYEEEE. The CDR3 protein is CASSLAFQGDWNTEAFF. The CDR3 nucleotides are TGTGCCAGCAGCTTGGCCTTCCAGGGTGACTGGAACACTGAAGCTTTCTTT.

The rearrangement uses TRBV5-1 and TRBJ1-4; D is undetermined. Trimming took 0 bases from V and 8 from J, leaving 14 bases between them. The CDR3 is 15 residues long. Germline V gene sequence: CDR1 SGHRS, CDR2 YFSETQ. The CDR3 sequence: CASSLGGVVEEKLFF. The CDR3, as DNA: TGCGCCAGCAGCTTGGGAGGAGTGGTAGAAGAAAAACTGTTTTTT.

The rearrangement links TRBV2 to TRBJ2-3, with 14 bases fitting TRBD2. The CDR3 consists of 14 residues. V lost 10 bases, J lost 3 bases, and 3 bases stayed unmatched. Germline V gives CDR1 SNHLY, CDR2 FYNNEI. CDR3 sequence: CATRTSGGTDTQYF. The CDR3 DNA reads TGTGCCACTCGGACTAGCGGGGGGACAGATACGCAGTATTTT.

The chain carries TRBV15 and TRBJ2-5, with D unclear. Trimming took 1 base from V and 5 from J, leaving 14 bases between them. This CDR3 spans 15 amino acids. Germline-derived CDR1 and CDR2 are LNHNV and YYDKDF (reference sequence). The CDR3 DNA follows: TGTGCCACCAGCAGAGGTGCGCGGAGTCAGGAGACCCAGTACTTC. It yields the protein CATSRGARSQETQYF.

The CDR3 nucleotides are TGTGCCAGCAACCACTACAGGGGCCAAGAGACCCAGTACTTC. Translation gives CASNHYRGQETQYF. The J gene is TRBJ2-5, the V gene TRBV21-1; the table's D call of TRBD1 was not tested on the DNA. TRBV21-1 is designated a pseudogene. The CDR3 covers 14 residues.

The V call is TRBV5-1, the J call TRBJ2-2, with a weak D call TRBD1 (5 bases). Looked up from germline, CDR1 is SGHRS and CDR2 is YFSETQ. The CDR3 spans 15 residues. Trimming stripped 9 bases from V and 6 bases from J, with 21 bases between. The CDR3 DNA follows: TGCGCCACTTCGACAGAACCCTTCATTTCCGGGGAGCTGTTTTTT. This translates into CATSTEPFISGELFF.

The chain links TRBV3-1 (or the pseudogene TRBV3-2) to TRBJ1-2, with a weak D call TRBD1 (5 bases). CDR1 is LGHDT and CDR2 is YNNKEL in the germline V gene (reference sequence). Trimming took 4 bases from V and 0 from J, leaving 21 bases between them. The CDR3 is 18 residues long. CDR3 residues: CASSRQTDRYTSNYGYTF. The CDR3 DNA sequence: TGTGCCAGCAGCCGACAGACAGACAGATATACTTCTAACTATGGCTACACCTTC.

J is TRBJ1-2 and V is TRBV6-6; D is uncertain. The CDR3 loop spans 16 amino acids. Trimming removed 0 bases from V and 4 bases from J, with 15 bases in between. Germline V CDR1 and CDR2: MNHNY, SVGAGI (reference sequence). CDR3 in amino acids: CASSYSGQSSFYGYTF. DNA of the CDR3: TGTGCCAGCAGTTACTCGGGCCAGTCCTCCTTCTATGGCTACACCTTC.

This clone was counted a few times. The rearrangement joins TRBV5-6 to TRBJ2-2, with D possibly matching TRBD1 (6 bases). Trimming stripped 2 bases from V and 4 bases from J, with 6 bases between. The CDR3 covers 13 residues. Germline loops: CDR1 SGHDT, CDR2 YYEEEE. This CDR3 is CASSLGGTGELFF. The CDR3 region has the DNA TGTGCCAGCAGCTTAGGGGGCACCGGGGAGCTGTTTTTT.

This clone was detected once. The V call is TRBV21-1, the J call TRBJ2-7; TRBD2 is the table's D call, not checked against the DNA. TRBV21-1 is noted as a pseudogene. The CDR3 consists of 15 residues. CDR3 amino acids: CASSPLPGLEDEQYF. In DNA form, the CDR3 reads TGTGCCAGCAGCCCCTTACCGGGCCTGGAGGACGAGCAGTACTTC.

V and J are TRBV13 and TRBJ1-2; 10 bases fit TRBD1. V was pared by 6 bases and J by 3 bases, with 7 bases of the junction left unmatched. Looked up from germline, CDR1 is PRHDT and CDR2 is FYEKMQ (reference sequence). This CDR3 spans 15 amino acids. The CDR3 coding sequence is TGTGCCAGCAGACGACAGGGGGCTCGGGACTATGGCTACACCTTC. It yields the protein CASRRQGARDYGYTF.

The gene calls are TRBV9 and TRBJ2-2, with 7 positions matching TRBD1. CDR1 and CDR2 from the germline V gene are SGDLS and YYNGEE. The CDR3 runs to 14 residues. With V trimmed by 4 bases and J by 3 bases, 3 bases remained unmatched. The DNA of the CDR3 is TGTGCCAGCAGCCGGGACAGCTACACCGGGGAGCTGTTTTTT. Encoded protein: CASSRDSYTGELFF. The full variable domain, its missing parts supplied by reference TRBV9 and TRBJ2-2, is DSGVTQTPKHLITATGQRVTLRCSPRSGDLSVYWYQQSLDQGLQFLIQYYNGEERAKGNILERFSAQQFPDLHSELNLSSLELGDSALYFCASSRDSYTGELFFGEGSRLTVL.